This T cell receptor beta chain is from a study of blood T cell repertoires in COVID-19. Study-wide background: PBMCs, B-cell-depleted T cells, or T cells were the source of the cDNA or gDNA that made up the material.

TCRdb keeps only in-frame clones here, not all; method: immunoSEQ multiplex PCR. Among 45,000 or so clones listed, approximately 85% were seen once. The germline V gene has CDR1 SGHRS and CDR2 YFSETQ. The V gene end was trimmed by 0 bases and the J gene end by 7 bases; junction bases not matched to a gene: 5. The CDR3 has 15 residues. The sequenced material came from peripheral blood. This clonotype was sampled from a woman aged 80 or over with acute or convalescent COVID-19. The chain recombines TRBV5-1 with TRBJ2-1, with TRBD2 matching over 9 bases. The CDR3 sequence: CASSLVVAGVNEQFF. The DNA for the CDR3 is TGCGCCAGCAGCTTGGTGGTAGCGGGAGTTAATGAGCAGTTCTTC.